The present entry profiles one T cell receptor (beta chain) with its context. Antigen: not known. This record belongs to a study of cytotoxic CD8 clonotypes in ibrutinib-treated CLL. Study in general: IGHV unmutated 17 to 18; relapsed/refractory about a dozen; treatment-naive approximately 16.

TCRdb keeps only in-frame clones here, not all; method: immunoSEQ multiplex PCR. In the table there are some 290,000 clones, about 77% of which are singletons. General observations from the study: An increase in clonality occurred at ibrutinib response, followed by a return toward baseline at progression. Under treatment, the uncommon public clonotypes either contracted or remained stable. Clonality at baseline surpassed age-matched healthy donors and tracked circulating CD8+ T-cell counts.

The CDR3 is 20 amino acids. Germline CDR1 is LNHNV and CDR2 is YYDKDF (reference sequence). Losses at the gene ends were 6 bases for V and 5 bases for J; bases not matched to a gene: 20. This receptor was identified in a human donor with chronic lymphocytic leukemia. Sequenced material: PBMCs, taken before ibrutinib treatment. V and J are TRBV15 and TRBJ2-5, with 14 bases fitting TRBD2. The CDR3 here is CATSLPGLAGVPGFWETQYF. The CDR3 DNA is TGTGCCACCAGTTTGCCGGGACTAGCGGGAGTTCCTGGTTTTTGGGAGACCCAGTACTTC.